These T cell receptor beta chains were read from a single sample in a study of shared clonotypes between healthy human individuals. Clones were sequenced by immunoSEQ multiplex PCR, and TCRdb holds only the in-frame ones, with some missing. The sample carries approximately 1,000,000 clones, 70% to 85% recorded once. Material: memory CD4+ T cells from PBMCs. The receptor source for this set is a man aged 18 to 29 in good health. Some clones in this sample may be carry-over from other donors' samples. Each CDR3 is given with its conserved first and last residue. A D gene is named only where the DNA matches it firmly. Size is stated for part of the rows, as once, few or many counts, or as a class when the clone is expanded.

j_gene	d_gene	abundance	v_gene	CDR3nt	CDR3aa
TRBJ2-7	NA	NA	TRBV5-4	TGTGCCAGCAGCTTGGACAGTAACTCCTACGAGCAGTACTTC	CASSLDSNSYEQYF
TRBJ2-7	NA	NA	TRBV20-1	TGCAGTGCTTACCGAACTTACGAGCAGTACTTC	CSAYRTYEQYF
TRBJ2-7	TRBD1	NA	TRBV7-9	TGTGCCAGCAGTCCGACAGGGACCTACGAGCAGTACTTC	CASSPTGTYEQYF
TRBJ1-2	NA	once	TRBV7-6	TGTGCCAGCAGCTCCGACGGTACTAACTATGGCTACACCTTC	CASSSDGTNYGYTF
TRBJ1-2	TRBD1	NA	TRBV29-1	TGCAGCGCCCGGGACAGGATATCGGGCGGCTACACCTTC	CSARDRISGGYTF
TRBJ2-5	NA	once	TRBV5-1	TGCGCCAGCAGCCCGGGCCTCCCCCCAACTCACCAGTACTTC	CASSPGLPPTHQYF
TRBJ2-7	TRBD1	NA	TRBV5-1	TGCGCCAGCAGCCGCCAGGGACAGGGGGCGGTTGAGCAGTACTTC	CASSRQGQGAVEQYF
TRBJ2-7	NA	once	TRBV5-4	TGTGCCAGCAGCTTGGCCGTACCCTACGAGCAGTACTTC	CASSLAVPYEQYF
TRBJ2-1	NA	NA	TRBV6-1	TGTGCCAGCAAGGCCCTTCGGCGGGAACACAATGAGCAGTTCTTC	CASKALRREHNEQFF
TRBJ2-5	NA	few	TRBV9	TGTGCCAGCAGCGTCCAAGGGACGGAGACCCAGTACTTC	CASSVQGTETQYF
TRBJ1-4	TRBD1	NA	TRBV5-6	TGTGCCAGCAGCCGGGACAGGGTTGGTGAAAAACTGTTTTTT	CASSRDRVGEKLFF
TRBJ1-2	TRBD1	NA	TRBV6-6	TGTGCCAGCAGTCGACAGGGCGAGTATGGCTACACCTTC	CASSRQGEYGYTF
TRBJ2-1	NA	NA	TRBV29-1	TGCAGCGTTGTTAGACTCCTCGCTGACAATGAGCAGTTCTTC	CSVVRLLADNEQFF
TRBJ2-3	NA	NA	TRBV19	TGTGCCACTGACTTAGAGGGCGCTAGCACAGATACGCAGTATTTT	CATDLEGASTDTQYF
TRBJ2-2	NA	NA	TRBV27	TGTGCCAGCACCCGGTCCTACGGGAACACCGGGGAGCTGTTTTTT	CASTRSYGNTGELFF
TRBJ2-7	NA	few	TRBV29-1	TGCAGCGTTAGAGGGGGTGAGGTTTGGGAGCAGTACTTC	CSVRGGEVWEQYF
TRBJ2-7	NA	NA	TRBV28	TGTGCCAGCAGTTTAGACTCCTTAAAGGGGTCCTTCCTCTACGAGCAGTACTTC	CASSLDSLKGSFLYEQYF
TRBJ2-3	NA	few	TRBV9	TGTGCCAGCAGCGTAAGGGCAAACACAGATACGCAGTATTTT	CASSVRANTDTQYF
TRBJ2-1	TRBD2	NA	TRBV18	TGTGCCAGCTCACCACCTAGCGGGAGGGCCTCCTACAATGAGCAGTTCTTC	CASSPPSGRASYNEQFF
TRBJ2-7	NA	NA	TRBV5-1	TGCGCCAGCAGCCCGGGACGTCGCTACGAGCAGTACTTC	CASSPGRRYEQYF
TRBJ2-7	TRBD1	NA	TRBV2	TGTACCGGACAGGAGTCCTACGAGCAGTACTTC	CTGQESYEQYF
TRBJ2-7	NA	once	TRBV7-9	TGTGCCAGCAGCTCCGCCCCGCTGGGCGAGCAGTACTTC	CASSSAPLGEQYF
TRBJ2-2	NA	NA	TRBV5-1	TGCGCCAGCAGCTCGGCGACGGGAAATCTCCCCGGGGAGCTGTTTTTT	CASSSATGNLPGELFF
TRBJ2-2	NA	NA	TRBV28	TGTGCCAGCAGTTTAGCGGGAATGAACACCGGGGAGCTGTTTTTT	CASSLAGMNTGELFF
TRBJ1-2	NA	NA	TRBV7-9	TGTGCCAGCAGCTCCCGCGGGGGGAATGGAGGAGAGGGACACTATGGCTACACCTTC	CASSSRGGNGGEGHYGYTF